These 23 T cell receptor beta chains came from one sample sequenced in a study of OX40 agonist ivuxolimab in advanced cancers. Measured with immunoSEQ multiplex PCR; TCRdb has only the in-frame clones, and not every one. The table has tens of thousands of clones, 80% to 90% seen once. The input for sequencing was CD4+ or CD8+ T cells sorted from blood, taken in a trial of the OX40 agonist ivuxolimab. The receptors were gathered from an adult with an advanced solid tumor such as melanoma, head and neck, liver or kidney cancer.

The V call is TRBV18, the J call TRBJ1-1; D gene uncertain. Per the germline V gene, CDR1 is KGHSH and CDR2 is LQKENI. V dropped 4 bases and J dropped 6 bases, with 9 bases sitting between them. The CDR3 consists of 12 residues. The CDR3 protein is CASSQPLAEAFF. The CDR3 DNA reads as TGTGCCAGCTCACAACCTTTGGCTGAAGCTTTCTTT.

V is TRBV30 and J is TRBJ2-7; D is perhaps TRBD2 (6 bases). The CDR3 spans 14 residues. The germline CDR1 and CDR2 sequences are GTSNPN and SVGIG (reference sequence). V was trimmed by 6 bases and J by 3 bases, leaving 18 bases between them. CDR3 sequence reads: CACIPSAGYYEQYF. Written as DNA, the CDR3 is TGTGCCTGCATTCCTAGCGCCGGTTACTACGAGCAGTACTTC.

The chain employs TRBV5-4 and TRBJ2-1; 10 bases agree with TRBD1. The CDR3 consists of 15 residues. V dropped 4 bases and J dropped 7; count of bases not matched to a gene: 8. Germline loops: CDR1 SGHNT, CDR2 YYREEE (reference sequence). CDR3 nucleotide sequence: TGTGCCAGCAGCCGACAGGGGGCTAAGAGAAATGAGCAGTTCTTC. Encoded protein: CASSRQGAKRNEQFF.

The V gene is TRBV5-1, the J gene TRBJ2-2; possible D gene TRBD1, 5 bases. The CDR3 has 15 residues. Trimming pared 4 bases from V and 0 bases from J, leaving 10 bases between. CDR1 and CDR2 (germline): SGHRS, YFSETQ. As DNA, the CDR3 is TGCGCCAGCAGCCTAGACAGAACGAACACCGGGGAGCTGTTTTTT. This gives the protein CASSLDRTNTGELFF.

V usage is TRBV7-3 and J usage is TRBJ2-1; D is unclear. V lost 3 bases and J lost 7, with 10 bases in between. Germline V CDR1 and CDR2: SGHTA, FQGTGA. This CDR3 has 13 residues. As DNA, the CDR3 is TGTGCCAGCAGCTTTGGGGAAAATAATGAGCAGTTCTTC. It codes for CASSFGENNEQFF.

The rearrangement uses TRBV5-1 and TRBJ1-1; possible D gene TRBD1, 5 bases. CDR1 is SGHRS, CDR2 YFSETQ, per germline. Trimming shortened V by 4 bases and J by 4 bases, and 14 bases separated the two germline ends. The CDR3 length is 14 residues. The CDR3 DNA is TGCGCCAGCAGCCCCGTCAGGGTTGGCACTGAAGCTTTCTTT. Translation: CASSPVRVGTEAFF.

This chain joins TRBV10-2 and TRBJ1-5, with 7 bases fitting TRBD1. Germline CDR1 and CDR2: WSHSY and SAAADI. V was clipped by 7 bases and J by 4 bases; unmatched bases: 10. The CDR3 has 15 residues. CDR3 in amino acids: CASTSDREGNQPQHF. DNA of the CDR3: TGCGCCAGCACCAGCGACAGGGAAGGAAATCAGCCCCAGCATTTT.

In its sample, this clone was seen once. J is TRBJ2-2 and V is TRBV10-3; D might be TRBD1 or TRBD2, each matching 5 bases. CDR1 ENHRY and CDR2 SYGVKD come from the germline V gene. The CDR3 is 14 amino acids. V dropped 10 bases and J dropped 4 bases, with 16 bases sitting between them. The CDR3 DNA follows: TGTGCCAGTCGACAGCTCGAGGGCACCGGGGAGCTGTTTTTT. Translation: CASRQLEGTGELFF.

V usage is TRBV6-5 and J usage is TRBJ2-7, with D unclear. The germline CDR1 and CDR2 sequences are MNHEY and SVGAGI. The CDR3 totals 14 residues. V gave up 0 bases and J gave up 3 bases, with 9 bases separating them. The CDR3 region is CASSYSSAYYEQYF. The CDR3, as DNA: TGTGCCAGCAGTTACTCGAGTGCGTACTACGAGCAGTACTTC.

V and J are TRBV18 and TRBJ1-2; D uncertain. Germline V lookup: CDR1 KGHSH, CDR2 LQKENI. Trimming stripped 2 bases from V and 4 bases from J, with 8 bases between. CDR3 length: 13 residues. CDR3 sequence (DNA): TGTGCCAGCTCACCAGAGGGCTTCTATGGCTACACCTTC. Its protein product is CASSPEGFYGYTF.

The V gene is TRBV6-4, the J gene TRBJ2-6; possible D gene TRBD1, 5 bases. The CDR3 has 18 residues. V was cut by 11 bases and J by 4 bases, with 27 bases left in between. Per the germline V gene, CDR1 is MRHNA and CDR2 is SNTAGT. DNA of the CDR3: TGTGCCTCACTTCCTCCGACGGCAGGGCTGAAAGGGGCCAACGTCCTGACTTTC. It codes for CASLPPTAGLKGANVLTF.

The chain combines TRBV5-1 with TRBJ1-1; possibly TRBD1 for D (5 bases). The CDR3 covers 14 residues. Looked up from germline, CDR1 is SGHRS and CDR2 is YFSETQ. The V end lost 1 base, the J end lost 0 bases, and 7 bases lay between the germline ends. The CDR3 is CASSLQGVNTEAFF. CDR3 DNA sequence: TGCGCCAGCAGCTTGCAAGGGGTGAACACTGAAGCTTTCTTT.

The V call is TRBV11-1, the J call TRBJ1-4; 12 bases line up with TRBD1. This CDR3 has 17 residues. J was trimmed by 5 bases and V by 5 bases; bases with no gene match: 9. Germline loops: CDR1 SGHAT, CDR2 FQDESV (reference sequence). The CDR3: CASSPGQGAIGNEKLFF. The CDR3 DNA reads as TGTGCCAGCAGCCCGGGACAGGGGGCTATAGGGAATGAAAAACTGTTTTTT. Drawing the rest from reference TRBV11-1 and TRBJ1-4, the complete variable domain is EAEVAQSPRYKITEKSQAVAFWCDPISGHATLYWYRQILGQGPELLVQFQDESVVDDSQLPKDRFSAERLKGVDSTLKIQPAELGDSAMYLCASSPGQGAIGNEKLFFGSGTQLSVL.

The chain is built from TRBV18 and TRBJ2-4; the D gene could be TRBD1 or TRBD2 (5 bases each). The CDR3 totals 16 residues. Germline values: CDR1 KGHSH, CDR2 LQKENI. Deletions cut 6 bases from V and 6 bases from J, with 21 bases between. CDR3 sequence (DNA): TGTGCCAGCTCCCCTGACTACGACCTTGGGGGAAACATTCAGTACTTC. Residues: CASSPDYDLGGNIQYF.

The V and J genes are TRBV9 and TRBJ2-7; TRBD2 might be the D (5 bases). V was pared by 3 bases and J by 6 bases, with 13 bases between. CDR1 is SGDLS and CDR2 is YYNGEE in the germline V gene. The CDR3 covers 13 residues. In DNA, the CDR3 is TGTGCCAGCAGCGAGGTAATTCGGGGCGAGCAGTACTTC. Protein product: CASSEVIRGEQYF.

The chain has TRBV6-5 and TRBJ2-7, with 9 positions matching TRBD1. V gave up 6 bases and J gave up 6 bases; unmatched junction bases: 9. CDR1 and CDR2 from the germline V gene are MNHEY and SVGAGI. There are 14 residues in the CDR3. CDR3 DNA sequence: TGTGCCAGCAGAAAGGACAGGGGCCGGCGCGAGCAGTACTTC. It specifies CASRKDRGRREQYF.

This rearrangement joins TRBV6-1 to TRBJ2-7; perhaps D is TRBD1 or TRBD2 (5 bases each). The germline V gene has CDR1 MNHNS and CDR2 SASEGT. Deletions cut 8 bases from V and 3 bases from J, with 17 bases between. The CDR3 covers 14 residues. The CDR3 is CASEGILVSYEQYF. The CDR3 DNA follows: TGTGCCAGCGAGGGGATACTAGTAAGCTACGAGCAGTACTTC.

CDR3 amino acids: CASSERGLAGHTDTQYF. The CDR3 DNA reads TGTGCCAGCAGTGAAAGGGGGCTAGCGGGGCACACAGATACGCAGTATTTT. The chain is built from TRBV6-1 and TRBJ2-3; 9 nucleotides agree with TRBD2. CDR1 and CDR2 from the germline V gene are MNHNS and SASEGT. There are 17 residues in the CDR3. The V gene end was trimmed by 2 bases and the J gene end by 2 bases; junction bases not matched to a gene: 8.

The rearrangement joins TRBV10-1 to TRBJ2-2, with D perhaps given as TRBD1 or TRBD2 (6 bases each). Trimming removed 6 bases from V and 2 bases from J, with 10 bases in between. Germline V CDR1 and CDR2: WNHNN, SYGVQD (reference sequence). CDR3 size: 14 residues. The CDR3 nucleotides are TGCGCCAGCAGGCGGGACATCAACACCGGGGAGCTGTTTTTT. Amino acid sequence: CASRRDINTGELFF.

V usage is TRBV2 and J usage is TRBJ2-3; D perhaps matches TRBD1 (5 bases). Germline values: CDR1 SNHLY, CDR2 FYNNEI. The V end was cut by 9 bases, the J end by 1 base, with 11 bases between. The CDR3 consists of 13 residues. CDR3 sequence: CARETTGTDTQYF. CDR3 coding DNA: TGTGCCAGAGAAACGACAGGCACAGATACGCAGTATTTT.

The CDR3 nucleotides read TGTGCCAGCAGTTCGGATGTAGGGCGGACCCAGTACTTC. It specifies CASSSDVGRTQYF. This chain connects TRBV6-5 to TRBJ2-5, with D unclear. Trimming cost V 4 bases and J 7 bases, with 13 bases left between them. Germline CDR1 and CDR2: MNHEY and SVGAGI. The CDR3 extends over 13 amino acids.

V usage is TRBV7-9 and J usage is TRBJ1-2; D perhaps matches TRBD1 (6 bases). Trimming cost V 3 bases and J 2 bases, with 13 bases left between them. Germline loops: CDR1 SEHNR, CDR2 FQNEAQ (reference sequence). The CDR3 covers 15 residues. The CDR3 DNA is TGTGCCAGCAGCTTTGGGCCAGGGGTCAACTATGGCTACACCTTC. Translated, it gives CASSFGPGVNYGYTF.

The genes are TRBV19 and TRBJ2-7, with unresolved D. The CDR3 sequence is 16 residues long. The germline CDR1 and CDR2 sequences are LNHDA and SQIVND (reference sequence). The V gene lost 0 bases and the J gene lost 3 bases, with 15 bases spanning the gap. As DNA, the CDR3 is TGTGCCAGTAGTATAGACTTGGCAAGACATAACTACGAGCAGTACTTC. Its translation: CASSIDLARHNYEQYF.